The 11 T cell receptor beta chains in this list originate from one sample, sequenced in a study of neurological immune-mediated disorders. One entry per CDR3 protein results from TCRdb running MiXCR on the 5' RACE reads. The table has roughly 52,000 distinct CDR3 sequences, about 5% seen once. The sequencing input was CD4+ T cells from blood. These TCRs come from a woman younger than 35 with multiple sclerosis.

This clonotype was detected many times. The gene calls are TRBV20-1 and TRBJ1-1, with D unresolved. The V gene lost 1 base and the J gene lost 5 bases, with 5 bases spanning the gap. This CDR3 has 11 amino acids. The germline gives CDR1 DFQATT, CDR2 SNEGSKA (reference sequence). The CDR3 nucleotides read TGCAGTGCTAGAGCACAGACTGAAGCTTTCTTT. This gives the protein CSARAQTEAFF.

This clonotype was detected ten times or more. The chain recombines TRBV7-3 with TRBJ1-1; D is unresolved. The V and J ends lost 2 bases and 6 bases respectively, with 13 bases between them. The V gene's germline CDR1 is SGHTA and CDR2 FQGTGA. CDR3 length equals 14 residues. The DNA of the CDR3 is TGTGCCAGCAGCTTATTCGAGTCAAGTCCTGAAGCTTTCTTT. Its translation is CASSLFESSPEAFF.

Ten or more counts support this clonotype. In DNA, the CDR3 is TGCAGTGCACTAAGCGGCAGTTATGGCTACACCTTC. As protein: CSALSGSYGYTF. The rearrangement joins TRBV20-1 to TRBJ1-2; D remains ambiguous. V lost 6 bases, J lost 5 bases, and 13 bases lay in between. The CDR3 extends over 12 amino acids. The germline V gene has CDR1 DFQATT and CDR2 SNEGSKA (reference sequence).

This clonotype has ten or more counts. The chain uses TRBV11-2 and TRBJ2-7; a weak D match, TRBD2 (5 bases). The CDR3 has 14 residues. With 3 bases removed from V and 7 bases from J, the gap between germline ends came to 16 bases. Germline CDR1 reads SGHAT; CDR2 reads FQNNGV. CDR3 amino acids: CASSFLDPPGEQYV. The CDR3 DNA reads as TGTGCCAGCAGCTTTTTGGACCCCCCGGGGGAGCAGTACGTC.

At least ten counts were recorded for this clonotype. The rearrangement uses TRBV20-1 and TRBJ1-5, with D perhaps matching TRBD1 (5 bases). Germline V gene sequence: CDR1 DFQATT, CDR2 SNEGSKA (reference sequence). The CDR3 has 16 amino acids. The V end was cut by 0 bases, the J end by 0 bases, with 12 bases between. The CDR3 reads CSARDFGGPSNQPQHF. The DNA of the CDR3 is TGCAGTGCTAGAGATTTTGGGGGTCCTAGCAATCAGCCCCAGCATTTT.

This clonotype was counted many times. J is TRBJ1-5 and V is TRBV10-3; 9 bases agree with TRBD1. Per the germline V gene, CDR1 is ENHRY and CDR2 is SYGVKD. The CDR3 runs 14 residues. The trim removed 3 bases at V and 9 bases at J, leaving 6 bases unmatched. The CDR3: CAISEGQGLRPQHF. CDR3 coding DNA: TGTGCCATCAGTGAAGGACAGGGGTTAAGGCCCCAGCATTTT.

This clonotype was counted at least ten times. J is TRBJ1-1 and V is TRBV11-2, with no clear D. The CDR3 length is 14 residues. Germline CDR1 reads SGHAT; CDR2 reads FQNNGV. V lost 1 base to trimming and J lost 1 base, with 7 bases between them. In DNA, the CDR3 is TGTGCCAGCAGCTTAGGTCGGCGGAACACTGAAGCTTTCTTT. As protein: CASSLGRRNTEAFF. Filled out from reference TRBV11-2 and TRBJ1-1, the complete variable domain reads EAGVAQSPRYKIIEKRQSVAFWCNPISGHATLYWYQQILGQGPKLLIQFQNNGVVDDSQLPKDRFSAERLKGVDSTLKIQPAKLEDSAVYLCASSLGRRNTEAFFGQGTRLTVV.

The chain joins TRBV19 to TRBJ1-1; D not resolved. V lost 6 bases and J 3 bases, leaving 14 bases between the germline ends. The germline gives CDR1 LNHDA, CDR2 SQIVND (reference sequence). The CDR3 runs 14 residues. CDR3 bases: TGTGCCAGTAGCGCCGCCGCTCGGGACACTGAAGCTTTCTTT. Its translation: CASSAAARDTEAFF.

In this sample, this clonotype turned up many times. This chain connects TRBV20-1 to TRBJ1-5, with a possible D match to TRBD1 (6 bases). V shed 3 bases and J shed 4 bases, with 16 bases lying between them. Germline V CDR1 and CDR2: DFQATT, SNEGSKA (reference sequence). The CDR3 extends over 15 amino acids. The CDR3 DNA reads as TGCAGTGCTAGTGGGGGGCGAGGGAGGAATCAGCCCCAGCATTTT. Its translation is CSASGGRGRNQPQHF.

The sample holds many counts of this clonotype. This sequence joins TRBV12-3 or TRBV12-4 and TRBJ1-6; D remains ambiguous. CDR3 length: 13 amino acids. The V end was cut by 3 bases, the J end by 10 bases, with 10 bases between. CDR3 amino acids: CASSLGSSSPLHF. In DNA, the CDR3 is TGTGCCAGCAGTTTGGGGAGTTCCTCACCCCTCCACTTT.

This clonotype was counted ten times or more. The V call is TRBV19, the J call TRBJ2-1, with D perhaps TRBD2 (6 bases). Per the germline V gene, CDR1 is LNHDA and CDR2 is SQIVND (reference sequence). The CDR3 is made up of 15 amino acids. Trimming stripped 5 bases from V and 12 bases from J, with 23 bases between. CDR3 amino acids: CASSVPQYGRGWQFF. CDR3 sequence (DNA): TGTGCCAGTAGTGTCCCACAGTACGGCCGGGGGTGGCAGTTCTTC.